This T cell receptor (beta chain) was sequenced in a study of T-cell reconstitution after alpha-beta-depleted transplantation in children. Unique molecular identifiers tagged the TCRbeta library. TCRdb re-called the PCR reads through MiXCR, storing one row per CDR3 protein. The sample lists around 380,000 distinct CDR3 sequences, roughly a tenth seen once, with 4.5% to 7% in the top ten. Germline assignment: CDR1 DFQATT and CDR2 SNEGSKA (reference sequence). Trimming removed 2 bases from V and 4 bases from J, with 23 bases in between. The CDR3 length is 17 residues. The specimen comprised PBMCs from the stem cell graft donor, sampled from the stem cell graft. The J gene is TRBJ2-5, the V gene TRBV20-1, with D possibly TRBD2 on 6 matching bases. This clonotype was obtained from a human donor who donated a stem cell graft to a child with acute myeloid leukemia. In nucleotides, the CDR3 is TGCAGTGCTAGACAACCATCGCTTGCGGGGCTGGGAGAGACCCAGTACTTC. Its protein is CSARQPSLAGLGETQYF.